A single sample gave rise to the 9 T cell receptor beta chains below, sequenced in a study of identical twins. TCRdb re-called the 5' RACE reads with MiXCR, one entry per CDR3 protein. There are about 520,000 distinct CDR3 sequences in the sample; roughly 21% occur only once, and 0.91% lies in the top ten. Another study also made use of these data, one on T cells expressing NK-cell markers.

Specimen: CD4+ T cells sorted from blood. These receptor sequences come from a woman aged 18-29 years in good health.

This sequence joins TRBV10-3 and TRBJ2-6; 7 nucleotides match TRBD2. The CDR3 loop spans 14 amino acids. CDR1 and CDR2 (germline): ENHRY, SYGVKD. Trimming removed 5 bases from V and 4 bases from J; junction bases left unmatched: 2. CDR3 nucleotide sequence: TGTGCCATCAGTCGGGAGGAGGGGGCCAACGTCCTGACTTTC. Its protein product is CAISREEGANVLTF.

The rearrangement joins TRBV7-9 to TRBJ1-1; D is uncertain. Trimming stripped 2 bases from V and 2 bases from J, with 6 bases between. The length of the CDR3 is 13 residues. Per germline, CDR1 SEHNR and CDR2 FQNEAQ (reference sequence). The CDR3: CASSLISNTEAFF. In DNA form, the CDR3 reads TGTGCCAGCAGCTTAATCAGTAACACTGAAGCTTTCTTT.

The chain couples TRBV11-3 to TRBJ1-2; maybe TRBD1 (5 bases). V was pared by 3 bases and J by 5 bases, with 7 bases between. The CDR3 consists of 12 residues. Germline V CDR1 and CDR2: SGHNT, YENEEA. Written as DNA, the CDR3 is TGTGCCAGCAGCTTCGCAGGGTATGGCTACACCTTC. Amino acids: CASSFAGYGYTF. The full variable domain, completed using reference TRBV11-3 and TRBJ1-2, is EAGVVQSPRYKIIEKKQPVAFWCNPISGHNTLYWYLQNLGQGPELLIRYENEEAVDDSQLPKDRFSAERLKGVDSTLKIQPAELGDSAVYLCASSFAGYGYTFGSGTRLTVV.

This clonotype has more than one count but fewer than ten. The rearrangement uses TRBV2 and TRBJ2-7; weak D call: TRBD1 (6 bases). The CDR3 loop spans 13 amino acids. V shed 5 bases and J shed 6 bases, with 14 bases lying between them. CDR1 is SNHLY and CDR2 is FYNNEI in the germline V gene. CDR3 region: CASSLDRVGEQYF. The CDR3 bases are TGTGCCAGCAGTCTGGACAGAGTGGGCGAGCAGTACTTC.

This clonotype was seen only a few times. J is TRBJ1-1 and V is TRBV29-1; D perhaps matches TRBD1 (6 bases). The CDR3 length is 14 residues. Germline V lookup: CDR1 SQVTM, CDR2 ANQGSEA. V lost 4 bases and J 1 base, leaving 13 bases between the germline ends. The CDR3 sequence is CSVGQGSQNTEAFF. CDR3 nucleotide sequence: TGCAGCGTTGGGCAGGGGTCCCAGAACACTGAAGCTTTCTTT.

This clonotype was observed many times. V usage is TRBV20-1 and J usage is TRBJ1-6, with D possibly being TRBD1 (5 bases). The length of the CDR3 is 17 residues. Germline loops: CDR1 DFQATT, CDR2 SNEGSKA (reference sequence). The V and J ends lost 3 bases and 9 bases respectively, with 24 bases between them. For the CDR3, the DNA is TGCAGTGCTAGGGGACCATTTGGCCGGAGTGGGGGTTCACCCCTCCACTTT. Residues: CSARGPFGRSGGSPLHF.

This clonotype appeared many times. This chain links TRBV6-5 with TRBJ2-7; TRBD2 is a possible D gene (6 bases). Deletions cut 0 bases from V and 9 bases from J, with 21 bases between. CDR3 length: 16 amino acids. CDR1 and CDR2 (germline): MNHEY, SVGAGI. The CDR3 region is CASSYSPSESLRGQYF. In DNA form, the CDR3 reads TGTGCCAGCAGTTACTCGCCGTCGGAGAGTTTGCGGGGGCAGTACTTC.

As DNA, the CDR3 is TGTGCCAGCAGCTTGGATACCCGGCAGGGGGGTGGCTACACCTTC. This encodes CASSLDTRQGGGYTF. The rearrangement joins TRBV5-6 to TRBJ1-2; TRBD1 aligns across 7 bases. The CDR3 runs 15 residues. Germline loops: CDR1 SGHDT, CDR2 YYEEEE. The V gene end was trimmed by 0 bases and the J gene end by 7 bases; junction bases not matched to a gene: 9.

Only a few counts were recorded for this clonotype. This CDR3 is CSATTGNTGELFF. CDR3 sequence (DNA): TGCAGTGCCACTACAGGGAACACCGGGGAGCTGTTTTTT. The chain links TRBV20-1 to TRBJ2-2; D may be TRBD1 (5 bases). Germline CDR1 DFQATT, CDR2 SNEGSKA (reference sequence). The V and J ends lost 6 bases and 1 base respectively, with 9 bases between them. CDR3 length: 13 residues.